This TCR beta chain is drawn from a study of blood T cells in healthy people across ages. A few counts support this clonotype. Antigen unknown. Mismatch with germline at one junction end may stem from a read error. A second roughly 6 to 12 cycle PCR used barcoded and J-beta primers. Every individual sample yielded 2.5 million or more paired-end reads (each containing CDR3). MiXCR, applied by TCRdb to the 5' RACE reads, yields one record per CDR3 protein. The table shows about 1.6 million distinct CDR3 sequences, with roughly 32% occurring only once. Whole-study findings and limits: From one million sequenced T cells, diversity estimates were lower bounds. In the absence of known donor CMV status, changes in expanded clonotypes were possibly confounded. TCR beta diversity, measured per million T cells, fell in a roughly linear way with age.

The sequence derives from a woman in her twenties or thirties in good health. The sequenced material came from blood.

The CDR3 nucleotides are TGTGTCAGCAGCTTAGCCGGCACCGAGACCCAGTACTTC. It codes for CVSSLAGTETQYF. The chain joins TRBV7-2 to TRBJ2-5, with D hard to call. The CDR3 runs 13 residues. Per the germline V gene, CDR1 is SGHTA and CDR2 is FQGNSA.